What follows describes a single T cell receptor (beta chain). Recovered Cohort 3 donors showed two negative PCRs, clearance, or symptom resolution. This specimen comes from a study of blood T cell repertoires in COVID-19. Produced via immunoSEQ multiplex PCR; TCRdb's table is partial and in-frame only. The data show about 270,000 clones, with 80% to 90% seen just once and around 2% held by the top ten. The source is a woman aged 18-30 years who had recovered from COVID-19. Source material: PBMCs or T cells enriched from blood (not recorded which).

In nucleotides, the CDR3 is TGTGCCTGGAGTGTGGGACAGGGTGACCAGCCCCAGCATTTT. Protein sequence: CAWSVGQGDQPQHF. V is TRBV30 and J is TRBJ1-5, with 9 nucleotides matching TRBD1. Losses at the gene ends were 0 bases for V and 7 bases for J; bases not matched to a gene: 4. The CDR3 runs 14 residues. Germline CDR1 is GTSNPN and CDR2 is SVGIG (reference sequence).